The clone carrying this T cell receptor (beta chain) was seen a handful of times. What it binds is unknown. These data come from a study of molecular identifiers for immune sequencing clone quantification. Study at large: RNA from approximately 20,000 or 98,000 naive CD8 cells was split five ways in replicates, with four sequenced. Study results and caveats: Spiked Jurkat TCR RNA from one cell was reportedly detectable among some 1 million naive cells. A shared barcode on identical TCR molecules could lead to underestimated sizes for highly expanded clones.

Naive CD8 T cells were sorted as CD8+CD4-CCR7+CD45RA+. Germline lookup yields CDR1 MNHNS and CDR2 SASEGT. Trimming left V 3 bases short and J 8 bases short, with 9 bases between. The CDR3 runs to 12 residues. A single record per CDR3 protein comes from TCRdb applying MiXCR to the PCR reads. The sample gives around 480,000 distinct CDR3 sequences, roughly 25% of which show up once; under 0.85% is in the top ten. The chain uses TRBV6-1 and TRBJ2-3; D remains unclear. This TCR derives from a human donor in good health. Some libraries in this study had Jurkat cell RNA spiked in. The specimen sequenced was naive CD8+ T cells from blood, with Jurkat cell RNA spiked in. Sample subset: FACS-sorted CD8+CD4-CCR7+CD45RA+ naive T cells. The CDR3 loop is CASSDIVATQYF. The CDR3 bases are TGTGCCAGCAGTGATATTGTTGCTACGCAGTATTTT.